The clone carrying this T cell receptor (beta chain) came up many times. This record belongs to a study of T cells in Graves' hyperthyroidism and ophthalmopathy. Amplified TCR beta CDR3 regions derived from RNA transcripts. HTBI primers were employed in a first-round RT-PCR of the TCR CDR3. Via MiXCR, TCRdb re-called the multiplex PCR reads, giving one row per CDR3 protein. The sample includes about 640,000 distinct CDR3 sequences, around 20% of them seen just once. Germline V gives CDR1 MDHEN, CDR2 SYDVKM. The CDR3 loop spans 16 amino acids. Trimming removed 4 bases from V and 0 bases from J; junction bases left unmatched: 8.

This chain links TRBV28 with TRBJ2-7, with TRBD2 matching over 8 bases. Specimen: blood. This clonotype originated in a man aged 25-45 years with Graves' ophthalmopathy. This chain's CDR3 is CASSSTGGARSYEQYF. Written as DNA, the CDR3 is TGTGCCAGCAGTTCCACCGGGGGGGCCCGCTCCTACGAGCAGTACTTC.